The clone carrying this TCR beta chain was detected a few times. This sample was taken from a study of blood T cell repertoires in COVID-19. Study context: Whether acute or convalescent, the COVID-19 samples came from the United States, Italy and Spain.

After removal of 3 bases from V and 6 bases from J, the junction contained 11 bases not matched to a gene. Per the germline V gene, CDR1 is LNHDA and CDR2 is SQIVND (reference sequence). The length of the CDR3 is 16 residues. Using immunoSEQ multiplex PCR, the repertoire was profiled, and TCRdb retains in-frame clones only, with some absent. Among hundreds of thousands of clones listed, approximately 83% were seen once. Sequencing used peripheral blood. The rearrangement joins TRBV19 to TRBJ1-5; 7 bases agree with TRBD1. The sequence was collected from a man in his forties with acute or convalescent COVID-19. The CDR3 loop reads CASSMENRGEGQPQHF. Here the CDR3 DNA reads TGTGCCAGTAGTATGGAAAACAGGGGAGAGGGTCAGCCCCAGCATTTT.